The clone carrying this TCR beta chain was found many times. Antigen specificity is unknown. The record originates from a study of T-cell reconstitution after alpha-beta-depleted transplantation in children. TCRbeta library construction was performed incorporating unique molecular identifiers. MiXCR was run by TCRdb on the PCR reads, yielding one entry per CDR3 protein. The sample yields more than 85,000 distinct CDR3 sequences, about 5.6% seen once. Study-wide findings and caveats: Where alpha-beta T cells came from about two months after transplant was reportedly several hundred expanded graft clones.

Germline V lookup: CDR1 SEHNR, CDR2 FQNEAQ (reference sequence). This CDR3 is built from 13 residues. Trimming stripped 5 bases from V and 3 bases from J, with 11 bases between. The chain has TRBV7-9 and TRBJ2-7, with D possibly TRBD1 on 7 matching bases. This receptor was obtained from a female patient aged 2 to 10 who had a stem cell transplant for Fanconi anemia, so the T cells may come from the graft donor. Specimen: PBMCs, mostly from graft donor cells, collected 60 days after TCRalphabeta/CD19-depleted stem cell transplant. The CDR3 is CASSAGQYYEQYF. The CDR3 region has the DNA TGTGCCAGCAGCGCGGGACAGTACTACGAGCAGTACTTC.